This T cell receptor beta chain was captured in a study of T cell responses to AZD1222 COVID-19 vaccine. Study results and limitations: Donors, mostly white British, included more females; clonal diversity was possibly underestimated. No repertoire was sampled before or during the peak T cell response, only after it. Only 5 or 6 people who got AZD1222 tested seropositive at baseline.

TCRdb keeps only in-frame clones here, not all; method: immunoSEQ multiplex PCR. Here the sample spans 150,000 to 200,000 clones, roughly 94% being singletons. Between the trimmed V and J ends, which lost 1 base and 4 bases, there was a span of 13 bases. The CDR3 runs 15 residues. In germline, CDR1 is SGHVS, CDR2 FNYEAQ. With regard to this clone: Antigen: not known.

The V gene is TRBV7-6, the J gene TRBJ2-5; D perhaps matches TRBD2 (5 bases). Sample: peripheral blood, taken 28 days after the second AZD1222 dose. The sequence came from an adult who received the AZD1222 COVID-19 vaccine. CDR3 nucleotide sequence: TGTGCCAGCAGCTTAGAGACGGGGTGGGGAGAGACCCAGTACTTC. It is translated as CASSLETGWGETQYF.